This T cell receptor (beta chain) was identified in a study of T cells in Graves' hyperthyroidism and ophthalmopathy. At the level of the study: Peripheral blood was drawn at first diagnosis, prior to all treatment.

Those with hyperthyroidism were 18 to 65 years old, newly diagnosed, and ill for under 2 months. The CDR3 has 18 residues. The J segment lost 7 bases and the V segment lost 5 bases, leaving 16 bases of the junction unmatched. There were TCR beta CDR3 regions amplified from RNA transcripts. Initially, a first-round RT-PCR of the TCR CDR3 employed the HTBI primer set. From the multiplex PCR reads, TCRdb called clonotypes with MiXCR, one entry per CDR3 protein. The sample has 550,000 to 850,000 distinct CDR3 sequences, 18% seen once. A word on this clonotype: Its specificity is unknown.

General observations from the study: Among clonotypes expanded in thyroid above 0.001, most were also found in blood.

The specimen sequenced was blood. This chain uses TRBV12-3 or TRBV12-4 with TRBJ2-1; TRBD2 matches at 11 bases. This sequence was found in a woman in her 50s with Graves' hyperthyroidism that later progressed to Graves' ophthalmopathy. CDR3 sequence reads: CASSPARIIAGGKNEQFF. The CDR3 DNA reads TGTGCCAGCAGTCCAGCCCGAATAATAGCGGGGGGGAAAAATGAGCAGTTCTTC.